The T cell receptor beta chain under discussion was sequenced for a study of blood T cell repertoires in COVID-19. Assignment of participants to cohorts was predicated upon participant-reported clinical history. Assay used: immunoSEQ multiplex PCR; TCRdb lists only in-frame clones, some missing. The sample has approximately 210,000 clones; around 81% are singletons. This CDR3 comprises 14 residues. The germline V and J ends were trimmed by 2 bases and 7 bases, with 11 bases remaining between them. Germline CDR1 reads SGHTA; CDR2 reads FQGNSA. This chain uses TRBV7-2 with TRBJ2-2; D might be TRBD2 (6 bases). The origin of this receptor is a woman between 50 and 59 years old with acute COVID-19. Sequenced input: PBMCs or T cells enriched from blood (not recorded which). CDR3 amino acids: CASSLSGLIGELFF. The CDR3 nucleotides are TGTGCCAGCAGCTTATCGGGACTTATCGGGGAGCTGTTTTTT.